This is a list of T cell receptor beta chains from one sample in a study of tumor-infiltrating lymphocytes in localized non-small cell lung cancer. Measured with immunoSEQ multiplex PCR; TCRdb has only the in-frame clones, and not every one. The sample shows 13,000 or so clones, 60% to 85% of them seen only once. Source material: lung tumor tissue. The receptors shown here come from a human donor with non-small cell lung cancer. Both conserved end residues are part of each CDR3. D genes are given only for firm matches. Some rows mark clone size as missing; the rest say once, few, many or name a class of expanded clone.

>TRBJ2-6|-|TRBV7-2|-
TGTGCCAGCAGCTTAGGCACAGGGAGAGTTGGGGCCAACGTCCTGACTTTC
CASSLGTGRVGANVLTF
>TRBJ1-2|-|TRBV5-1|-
TGCGCCAGCAGCCTCGTGGGGGGAACCAACTATGGCTACACCTTC
CASSLVGGTNYGYTF
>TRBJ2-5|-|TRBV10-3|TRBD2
TGTGCCATCAGTGTAGGAGCGGGAGTCGAGACCCAGTACTTC
CAISVGAGVETQYF
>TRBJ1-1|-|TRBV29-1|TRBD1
TGCAGCGAATCAGACAGGGATCCTGAAGCTTTCTTT
CSESDRDPEAFF
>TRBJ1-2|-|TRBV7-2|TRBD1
TGTGCCAGCTCACACGCAGGGGGCCAGGGTGGCTACACCTTC
CASSHAGGQGGYTF
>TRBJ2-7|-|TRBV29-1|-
TGCAGCGTTGGACTAGACTACGAGCAGTACTTC
CSVGLDYEQYF
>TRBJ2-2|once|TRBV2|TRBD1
TGTGCCAGCAGTGTACAGGGGAGAAGCGAACACACCGGGGAGCTGTTTTTT
CASSVQGRSEHTGELFF
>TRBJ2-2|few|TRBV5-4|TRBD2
TGTGCCAGCAGCTTCCCCGGGAGGGCTGTTGGGGAGCTGTTTTTT
CASSFPGRAVGELFF
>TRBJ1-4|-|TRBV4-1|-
TGCGCCAGCAGCCAATCCAACTGGCAGAATGAAAAACTGTTTTTT
CASSQSNWQNEKLFF
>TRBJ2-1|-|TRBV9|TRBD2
TGTGCCAGCAGCCCAACTAGCGGGAGCATCAATGAGCAGTTCTTC
CASSPTSGSINEQFF
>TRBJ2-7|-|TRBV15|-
TGTGCCACCAGCAGAGATCCCGGAGGGTACGAGCAGTACTTC
CATSRDPGGYEQYF
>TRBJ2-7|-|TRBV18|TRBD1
TGTGCCAGCTCACCACCGGGGACAGATCCTTACACCTACGAGCAGTACTTC
CASSPPGTDPYTYEQYF
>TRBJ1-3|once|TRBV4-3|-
TGCGCCAGCAGCCAAGGGGTGGGAAACACCATATATTTT
CASSQGVGNTIYF
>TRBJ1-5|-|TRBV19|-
TGTGCCAGCCAAAAACAGGCCTATAGCAATCAGCCCCAGCATTTT
CASQKQAYSNQPQHF
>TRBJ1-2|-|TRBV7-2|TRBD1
TGTGCCAGCAGCTTAGACAGGGGACCTTATGGCTACACCTTC
CASSLDRGPYGYTF
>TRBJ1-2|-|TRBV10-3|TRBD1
TGTGCCATCAGTGGCTTATCTGGGGACAGGGGGAATGGCTACACCTTC
CAISGLSGDRGNGYTF
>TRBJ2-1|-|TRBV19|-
TGTGCCAGTAGTACACACGCGGGCTACAATGAGCAGTTCTTC
CASSTHAGYNEQFF
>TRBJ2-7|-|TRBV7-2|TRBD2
TGTGCCAGCAGCTCGGGACTAGCGGGGGGGATCGAGCAGTACTTC
CASSSGLAGGIEQYF
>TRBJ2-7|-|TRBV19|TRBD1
TGTGCCAGTAGTATAACTCTAACAGGGGCCGAGCAGTACTTC
CASSITLTGAEQYF
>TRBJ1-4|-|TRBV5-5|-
TGTGCCAGCAGCTTGTCCATGTTTGAAAAACTGTTTTTT
CASSLSMFEKLFF
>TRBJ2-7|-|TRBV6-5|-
TGTGCCAGCAGTTATGAGTCGGTCGGGAGCTCCTACGAGCAGTACTTC
CASSYESVGSSYEQYF
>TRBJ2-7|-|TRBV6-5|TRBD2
TGTGCCAGCAGTCCACAAGCGGGGGTATCCTACGAGCAGTACTTC
CASSPQAGVSYEQYF
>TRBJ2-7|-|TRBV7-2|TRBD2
TGTGCCAGCAGCTTAGCTGGCGCTAGCGGGGGGTACCATTCCTACGAGCAGTACTTC
CASSLAGASGGYHSYEQYF
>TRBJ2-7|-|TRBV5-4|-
TGTGCCAGCAGCAACACCTACGAGCAGTACTTC
CASSNTYEQYF
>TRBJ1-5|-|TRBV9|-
TGTGCCAGCAGCGACGAGAAGGGACCCAATAGCAATCAGCCCCAGCATTTT
CASSDEKGPNSNQPQHF
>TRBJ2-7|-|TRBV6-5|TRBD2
TGTGCCAGCAGTCCTCTAGCGGGAGGGCCGTACGAGCAGTACTTC
CASSPLAGGPYEQYF
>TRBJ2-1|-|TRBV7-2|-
TGTGCCAGCAGCTTTGTAGCAGGGTTTGGGGCTGAGCAGTTCTTC
CASSFVAGFGAEQFF
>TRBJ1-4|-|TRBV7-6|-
TGTGCCAGCAGCTATGATTATGGGTCCGAAAAACTGTTTTTT
CASSYDYGSEKLFF
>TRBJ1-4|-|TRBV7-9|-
TGTGCCAGCAGCTTAGTCTTGGGGGAGAATGAAAAACTGTTTTTT
CASSLVLGENEKLFF
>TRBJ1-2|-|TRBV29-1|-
TGCAGCTCGGTGGAGCCGGGTTCCTACACCTTC
CSSVEPGSYTF
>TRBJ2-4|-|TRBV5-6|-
TGTGCCAGCAGCTTGGACGGTTTAGCCAAAAACATTCAGTACTTC
CASSLDGLAKNIQYF
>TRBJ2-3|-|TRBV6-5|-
TGTGCCAGCAGAAAAGGGATTCACACAGATACGCAGTATTTT
CASRKGIHTDTQYF
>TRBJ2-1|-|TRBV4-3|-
TGCGCCAGCAGCCAAGATGGAATAGCGTCCGCCCAGTTCTTC
CASSQDGIASAQFF
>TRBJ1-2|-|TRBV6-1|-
TGTGCCAGCAGTGTAACTTCCGTACGTGGCTACACCTTC
CASSVTSVRGYTF
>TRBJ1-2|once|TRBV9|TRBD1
TGTGCCAGCAGCTCTCGTGTAGGGGGCATTGAGTATGGCTACACCTTC
CASSSRVGGIEYGYTF
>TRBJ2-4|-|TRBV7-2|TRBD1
TGTGCCAGCAGCTTAGCGCAGGGGGCGCTAAACATTCAGTACTTC
CASSLAQGALNIQYF
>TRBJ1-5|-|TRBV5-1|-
TGCGCCAGCAGTCTTGATCCCGGGGGAAATCAGCCCCAGCATTTT
CASSLDPGGNQPQHF
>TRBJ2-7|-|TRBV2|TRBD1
TGTGCCAATAGGGGACAGGGGGTCTCCTCCTACGAGCAGTACTTC
CANRGQGVSSYEQYF
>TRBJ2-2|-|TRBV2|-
TGTGCCAGCAGTGAATATGGGGTGGTACTGAACACCGGGGAGCTGTTTTTT
CASSEYGVVLNTGELFF
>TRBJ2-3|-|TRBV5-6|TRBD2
TGTGCCAGCAGCGGGACTAGCGATAGGACCACAGATACGCAGTATTTT
CASSGTSDRTTDTQYF
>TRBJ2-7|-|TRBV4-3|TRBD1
TGCGCCAGCAGCAACAGGGGTTCCTCCTACGAGCAGTACTTC
CASSNRGSSYEQYF
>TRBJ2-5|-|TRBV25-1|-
TGTGCCAGCAGTGAACCAGGGGGGCAAGAGACCCAGTACTTC
CASSEPGGQETQYF
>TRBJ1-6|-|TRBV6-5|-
TGTGCCAGCAGTAACGGCGGCAGGAATAATTCACCCCTCCACTTT
CASSNGGRNNSPLHF
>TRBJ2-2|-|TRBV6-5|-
TGTGCCAGCAGTTCCTATTGGGGTACCGGGGAGCTGTTTTTT
CASSSYWGTGELFF
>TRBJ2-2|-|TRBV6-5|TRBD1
TGTGCCAGCACCCCGGACAGGGGGAGCACCGGGGAGCTGTTTTTT
CASTPDRGSTGELFF
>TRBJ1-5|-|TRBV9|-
TGTGCCAGCAGTGACACGGGGGACCCAAATCAGCCCCAGCATTTT
CASSDTGDPNQPQHF
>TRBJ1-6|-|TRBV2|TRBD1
TGTGCCAGCAATACGGCAACAGGGGATAATTCACCCCTCCACTTT
CASNTATGDNSPLHF
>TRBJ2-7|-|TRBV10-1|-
TGCGCCAGCAGTGCAGGCAAACCTCACTACGAGCAGTACTTC
CASSAGKPHYEQYF
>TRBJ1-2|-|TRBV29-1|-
TGCAGCGCCCTACGCTTAGGACTCTATGGCTACACCTTC
CSALRLGLYGYTF
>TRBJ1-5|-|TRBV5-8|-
TGTGCCAGCAGCCCGGGGTACAATCAGCCCCAGCATTTT
CASSPGYNQPQHF
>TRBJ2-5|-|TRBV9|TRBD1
TGTGCCAGCAGCGTCACAGGGGAATTTGAGACCCAGTACTTC
CASSVTGEFETQYF
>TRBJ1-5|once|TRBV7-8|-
TGTGCCAGCAGCCTAGAGGCAGGGATCTCTCAGCCCCAGCATTTT
CASSLEAGISQPQHF
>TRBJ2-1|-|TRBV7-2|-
TGTGCCAGCAGCTCCGTTAATCGGGAGAATGAGCAGTTCTTC
CASSSVNRENEQFF
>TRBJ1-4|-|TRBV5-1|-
TGCGCCAGCAGCTTGCGAGCAGCGGGTGAAAAACTGTTTTTT
CASSLRAAGEKLFF
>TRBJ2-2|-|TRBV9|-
TGTGCCAGCAGCGTAGCGCCGGGGGACATGTCCACCGGGGAGCTGTTTTTT
CASSVAPGDMSTGELFF
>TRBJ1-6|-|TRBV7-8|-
TGTGCCAGCAGCTTAGTAGGACTCTCCTATAATTCACCCCTCCACTTT
CASSLVGLSYNSPLHF
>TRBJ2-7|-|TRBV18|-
TGTGCCAGCTCACCAGACGAGTACGAGCAGTACTTC
CASSPDEYEQYF